One and the same sample provided the 11 T cell receptor beta chains below, sequenced in a study of untreated major depressive disorder. Findings and limits, study-wide: TRBV05-01 (Vbeta 5.1) usage was higher in CD4+ T cells of depressed patients than controls.

For these TCRs, the target antigens are not known. Sequenced by immunoSEQ multiplex PCR; TCRdb stores in-frame clones only, minus some. Of about 20,000 clones listed, approximately 92% are singletons. Sequenced input: CD4+ T cells from PBMCs. These receptors came from a woman in her thirties or forties with major depressive disorder.

The gene calls are TRBV4-1 and TRBJ2-2, with D unresolved. Germline assignment: CDR1 MGHRA and CDR2 YSYEKL. V was trimmed by 3 bases and J by 2 bases, leaving 7 bases between them. The length of the CDR3 is 14 residues. DNA of the CDR3: TGCGCCAGCAGCCAGGAAGATAACACCGGGGAGCTGTTTTTT. Translated, it gives CASSQEDNTGELFF.

The chain joins TRBV5-4 to TRBJ1-1, with 9 bases aligning to TRBD1. The CDR3 extends over 13 amino acids. V trimming: 4 bases; J trimming: 13 bases; junction bases outside the gene matches: 11. Germline V gene lookup returns CDR1 SGHNT and CDR2 YYREEE (reference sequence). CDR3: CASSGDRDGSGFF. CDR3 DNA: TGTGCCAGCAGCGGGGACAGGGATGGGAGCGGTTTCTTT.

This clone was seen a few times. V is TRBV11-3 and J is TRBJ1-2; TRBD1 might be the D (6 bases). V lost 3 bases to trimming and J lost 5 bases, with 19 bases between them. CDR1 and CDR2 from the germline V gene are SGHNT and YENEEA. The CDR3 runs 16 residues. CDR3 region: CASSLEGRAGEYGYTF. DNA for the CDR3: TGTGCCAGCAGCTTGGAAGGGAGGGCAGGGGAGTATGGCTACACCTTC.

The chain employs TRBV15 and TRBJ1-2, with 7 bases matching TRBD1. Germline V lookup: CDR1 LNHNV, CDR2 YYDKDF (reference sequence). The CDR3 runs to 14 residues. Trimming took 2 bases from V and 3 from J; bases not matched to a gene: 3. CDR3 sequence reads: CATSRPTGDYGYTF. CDR3 nucleotide sequence: TGTGCCACCAGCAGACCAACAGGGGACTATGGCTACACCTTC.

The rearrangement links TRBV6-5 to TRBJ1-5, with TRBD1 matching over 7 bases. CDR3 length: 15 residues. V shed 4 bases and J 4 bases; nucleotides not matched to a gene: 7. CDR1 is MNHEY and CDR2 is SVGAGI in the germline V gene. CDR3 protein: CASSLEKTGNQPQHF. CDR3 sequence (DNA): TGTGCCAGCAGTTTGGAGAAGACAGGGAATCAGCCCCAGCATTTT.

The rearrangement uses TRBV5-6 and TRBJ2-3; 11 bases fit TRBD2. The germline V gene encodes CDR1 SGHDT and CDR2 YYEEEE. This CDR3 comprises 17 residues. The junction had 6 bases not matched to a gene; V was cut back by 1 base and J by 2 bases. This CDR3 is CASSLRLAGGNTDTQYF. For the CDR3, the DNA is TGTGCCAGCAGCTTGAGGCTAGCGGGGGGTAACACAGATACGCAGTATTTT.

This clone has only one observation. The rearrangement links TRBV2 to TRBJ2-5, with TRBD1 matching 7 bases. The CDR3 has 13 residues. J lost 1 base, V lost 11 bases, and 7 bases had no gene match. The germline CDR1 and CDR2 sequences are SNHLY and FYNNEI. The CDR3 sequence: CAPTRDSQETQYF. The CDR3 nucleotides read TGTGCCCCTACCCGGGACAGCCAAGAGACCCAGTACTTC.

V and J are TRBV2 and TRBJ2-7; D may be TRBD2 (6 bases). V dropped 5 bases and J dropped 2 bases, with 13 bases sitting between them. Germline V gene sequence: CDR1 SNHLY, CDR2 FYNNEI. The CDR3 extends over 14 amino acids. The CDR3 loop reads CASSLASGPYEQYV. DNA for the CDR3: TGTGCCAGCAGTCTAGCGTCCGGGCCCTACGAGCAGTACGTC.

In its sample, this clone was seen a few times. The V gene is TRBV5-1, the J gene TRBJ2-5; 7 bases agree with TRBD1. Germline V gene lookup returns CDR1 SGHRS and CDR2 YFSETQ. The V segment lost 4 bases and the J segment 2 bases; nucleotides outside the gene matches: 5. The CDR3 runs 14 residues. CDR3 region: CASSRRQGQETQYF. The CDR3 DNA reads as TGCGCCAGCAGCAGGAGACAGGGACAAGAGACCCAGTACTTC.

The gene calls are TRBV10-3 and TRBJ1-1; D is perhaps TRBD1 (6 bases). This CDR3 comprises 15 residues. Per the germline V gene, CDR1 is ENHRY and CDR2 is SYGVKD. With 3 bases removed from V and 4 bases from J, the gap between germline ends came to 15 bases. CDR3 DNA: TGTGCCATCAGTGAAACAGGGAAGGTTGGCACTGAAGCTTTCTTT. It codes for CAISETGKVGTEAFF.

This clone has more than one count but fewer than ten. This chain joins TRBV7-2 and TRBJ1-3; the D is unclear. Germline loops: CDR1 SGHTA, CDR2 FQGNSA. The length of the CDR3 is 16 residues. The V end lost 5 bases, the J end lost 0 bases, and 14 bases lay between the germline ends. The CDR3 sequence: CASSPDTVISGNTIYF. CDR3 DNA: TGTGCCAGCAGCCCCGACACAGTTATCTCTGGAAACACCATATATTTT.